This T cell receptor (beta chain) derives from a study of Graves' ophthalmopathy and Graves' hyperthyroidism. RNA transcripts were the source from which TCR beta CDR3 regions were amplified. First-round RT-PCR relied on HTBI primers, and a second-round multiplex PCR came next. TCRdb processed the multiplex PCR reads anew with MiXCR; each CDR3 protein has one entry. The repertoire holds about 390,000 distinct CDR3 sequences, with 15% to 17% as singletons. With V trimmed by 5 bases and J by 5 bases, 7 bases remained unmatched. The CDR3 contains 14 residues. Many counts were recorded for this clonotype. The TCR comes from a woman in her late teens or twenties with stable Graves' hyperthyroidism. Source material: peripheral blood. This chain joins TRBV12-3 or TRBV12-4 and TRBJ2-5; TRBD1 matches at 8 bases. CDR3 nucleotides: TGTGCCAGCAGTCTGGACAGGGTAGGGGAGACCCAGTACTTC. Encoded protein: CASSLDRVGETQYF.